Listed below are T cell receptor beta chains from one sample, sequenced in a study of identical twins. TCRdb redid the calling of the 5' RACE reads with MiXCR, one entry per CDR3 protein. The sample shows roughly 690,000 distinct CDR3 sequences, 5.5% to 6.5% of them seen only once. Material: naive T cells sorted from blood. All receptors derive from a man in his late teens or twenties in good health. Both conserved end residues are part of each CDR3. D genes are given only for firm matches. The size entry is marked missing in some rows and otherwise reads once, few, many or a size class.

length,size,D,J,V,CDR3,DNA
15,NA,NA,TRBJ2-1,TRBV7-9,CASSPGEGGYNEQFF,TGTGCCAGCAGCCCAGGGGAGGGGGGGTACAATGAGCAGTTCTTC
15,many,TRBD1,TRBJ2-3,TRBV29-1,CSVDRQGSLTDTQYF,TGCAGCGTTGATCGACAGGGTTCTCTCACAGATACGCAGTATTTT
14,few,NA,TRBJ2-1,TRBV30,CAWSVKLGWDEQFF,TGTGCCTGGAGTGTGAAGCTGGGGTGGGATGAGCAGTTCTTC
16,few,TRBD2,TRBJ2-3,TRBV12-3/TRBV12-4,CASSTRTSYISHTQYF,TGTGCCAGCAGTACACGGACTAGTTATATCTCTCATACGCAGTATTTT
14,many,NA,TRBJ1-2,TRBV9,CASSVAGGNYGYTF,TGTGCCAGCAGCGTAGCTGGGGGGAACTATGGCTACACCTTC
14,many,TRBD1,TRBJ1-5,TRBV10-3,CAIGTGPANQPQHF,TGTGCCATCGGGACAGGCCCCGCCAATCAGCCCCAGCATTTT
17,many,NA,TRBJ2-1,TRBV11-2,CASSSPGSSSSYNEQFF,TGTGCCAGCAGCTCCCCGGGGAGCTCGAGCTCCTACAATGAGCAGTTCTTC
14,many,TRBD1,TRBJ2-1,TRBV20-1,CSAFPGGRLNEQFF,TGCAGTGCTTTTCCAGGGGGCAGGTTGAATGAGCAGTTCTTC
13,few,NA,TRBJ2-1,TRBV7-6,CASSLEVINEQFF,TGTGCCAGCAGCTTAGAGGTGATCAATGAGCAGTTCTTC
15,many,TRBD2,TRBJ2-1,TRBV5-4,CASSPSGSRDNEQFF,TGTGCCAGCAGCCCCAGCGGGAGTAGAGACAATGAGCAGTTCTTC
14,few,NA,TRBJ2-7,TRBV28,CASSYTEVPYEQYF,TGTGCCAGCAGTTACACAGAAGTCCCCTACGAGCAGTACTTC
14,many,NA,TRBJ1-4,TRBV6-1,CASSVRESNEKLFF,TGTGCCAGCAGTGTCCGGGAGTCTAATGAAAAACTGTTTTTT
14,many,NA,TRBJ2-5,TRBV5-1,CASSPRGGFETQYF,TGCGCCAGCAGCCCCCGAGGGGGGTTTGAGACCCAGTACTTC
16,NA,NA,TRBJ2-1,TRBV6-2/TRBV6-3,CASRTQWGSSYNEQFF,TGTGCCAGCAGGACCCAATGGGGGAGCTCCTACAATGAGCAGTTCTTC
14,few,TRBD1,TRBJ1-5,TRBV6-2/TRBV6-3,CASSRDRGRQPQHF,TGTGCCAGCAGCCGGGACAGGGGTCGGCAGCCCCAGCATTTT
8,many,NA,TRBJ2-5,TRBV5-4,CASRLKSF,TGTGCCAGCAGACTGAAGTCCTTC
14,many,TRBD2,TRBJ2-1,TRBV5-1,CASTEREGLYEQFF,TGCGCCAGCACCGAGCGGGAGGGCCTGTATGAGCAGTTCTTC
12,many,NA,TRBJ2-1,TRBV6-2/TRBV6-3,CASRGIPNEQFF,TGTGCCAGCAGGGGAATCCCCAATGAGCAGTTCTTC
15,few,NA,TRBJ2-5,TRBV27,CASSLVGTVRETQYF,TGTGCCAGCAGTTTGGTTGGAACGGTTCGAGAGACCCAGTACTTC
14,NA,TRBD2,TRBJ2-1,TRBV6-4,CASKREETSNEQFF,TGTGCCAGCAAGCGGGAGGAGACCTCCAATGAGCAGTTCTTC
15,few,NA,TRBJ2-3,TRBV7-2,CASSPWTPSTDTQYF,TGTGCCAGCAGCCCTTGGACTCCTAGCACAGATACGCAGTATTTT
11,few,TRBD1,TRBJ2-5,TRBV29-1,CSVSPGGTQYF,TGCAGCGTCTCCCCAGGGGGGACCCAGTACTTC
16,few,NA,TRBJ1-5,TRBV19,CASSMMAVNSNQPQHF,TGTGCCAGTAGTATGATGGCAGTCAATAGCAATCAGCCCCAGCATTTT
17,few,NA,TRBJ2-1,TRBV11-2,CASSLGVSASSYNEQFF,TGTGCCAGCAGCTTAGGAGTTAGCGCAAGCTCCTACAATGAGCAGTTCTTC
18,many,TRBD2,TRBJ2-1,TRBV12-3/TRBV12-4,CASSFSRGASGTYNEQFF,TGTGCCAGCAGTTTTTCGAGAGGGGCTAGCGGGACCTACAATGAGCAGTTCTTC
14,many,TRBD1,TRBJ1-4,TRBV10-3,CAINTGGLNEKLFF,TGTGCCATCAATACAGGGGGCCTTAATGAAAAACTGTTTTTT
13,NA,NA,TRBJ2-3,TRBV20-1,CSAIADRTDTQYF,TGCAGTGCAATAGCGGATCGCACAGATACGCAGTATTTT
14,few,NA,TRBJ2-6,TRBV3-1,CASSQDPVANVLTF,TGTGCCAGCAGCCAAGACCCCGTGGCCAACGTCCTGACTTTC
15,many,NA,TRBJ2-7,TRBV5-1,CASSVEVGRTYEQYF,TGCGCCAGCAGCGTAGAGGTTGGGAGGACCTACGAGCAGTACTTC
14,few,TRBD2,TRBJ2-1,TRBV9,CASRGTSGRDPQFF,TGTGCCAGCAGGGGGACTAGCGGGAGGGACCCTCAGTTCTTC
16,many,NA,TRBJ2-1,TRBV11-2,CASSLDLGRNYNEQFF,TGTGCCAGCAGCTTAGATCTTGGCAGAAATTACAATGAGCAGTTCTTC
16,many,TRBD2,TRBJ2-3,TRBV6-1,CATAPRLAASTDTQYF,TGTGCCACCGCCCCGAGACTAGCGGCTAGCACAGATACGCAGTATTTT
14,many,TRBD2,TRBJ2-3,TRBV12-3/TRBV12-4,CASSFSGRGDTQYF,TGTGCCAGCAGTTTCAGCGGGAGAGGGGATACGCAGTATTTT
12,NA,NA,TRBJ2-3,TRBV20-1,CSAEDSTDTQYF,TGCAGTGCCGAGGACAGCACAGATACGCAGTATTTT
14,many,NA,TRBJ2-5,TRBV7-9,CASSPWKDQETQYF,TGTGCCAGCAGCCCTTGGAAAGACCAAGAGACCCAGTACTTC
14,many,TRBD1,TRBJ1-5,TRBV20-1,CSASGQGNNQPQHF,TGCAGTGCTAGCGGACAGGGGAACAATCAGCCCCAGCATTTT
14,NA,NA,TRBJ2-7,TRBV7-9,CASASHGQGGEQYF,TGTGCCAGCGCGTCCCATGGGCAGGGGGGCGAGCAGTACTTC
12,NA,NA,TRBJ2-3,TRBV20-1,CSALDLTDTQYF,TGCAGTGCATTGGACCTCACAGATACGCAGTATTTT
16,few,NA,TRBJ2-3,TRBV6-5,CASSYDWDTSTDTQYF,TGTGCCAGCAGTTACGACTGGGACACTAGCACAGATACGCAGTATTTT
15,many,NA,TRBJ2-1,TRBV6-5,CASSYSFGLHNEQFF,TGTGCCAGCAGTTACTCTTTTGGGCTGCACAATGAGCAGTTCTTC
15,NA,NA,TRBJ2-7,TRBV28,CASTFGGRPPYEQYF,TGTGCCAGCACCTTCGGAGGGAGGCCCCCCTACGAGCAGTACTTC
14,NA,TRBD2,TRBJ2-1,TRBV12-3/TRBV12-4,CASSFGGRGNEQFF,TGTGCCAGCAGTTTTGGCGGGAGGGGGAATGAGCAGTTCTTC
16,NA,NA,TRBJ2-1,TRBV11-2,CASSSDPSSSYNEQFF,TGTGCCAGCAGCTCGGACCCCTCAAGCTCCTACAATGAGCAGTTCTTC